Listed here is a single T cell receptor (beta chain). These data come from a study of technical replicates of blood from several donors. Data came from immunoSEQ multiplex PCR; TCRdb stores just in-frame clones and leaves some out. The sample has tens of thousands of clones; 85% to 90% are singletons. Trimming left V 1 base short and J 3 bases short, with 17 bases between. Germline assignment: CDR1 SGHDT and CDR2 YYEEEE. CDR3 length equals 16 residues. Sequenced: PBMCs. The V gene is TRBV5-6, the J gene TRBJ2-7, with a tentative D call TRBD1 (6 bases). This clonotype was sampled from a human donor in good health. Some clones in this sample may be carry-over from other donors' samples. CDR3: CASSLSVGAVFYEQYF. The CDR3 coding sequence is TGTGCCAGCAGCTTGAGCGTGGGGGCCGTGTTCTACGAGCAGTACTTC.